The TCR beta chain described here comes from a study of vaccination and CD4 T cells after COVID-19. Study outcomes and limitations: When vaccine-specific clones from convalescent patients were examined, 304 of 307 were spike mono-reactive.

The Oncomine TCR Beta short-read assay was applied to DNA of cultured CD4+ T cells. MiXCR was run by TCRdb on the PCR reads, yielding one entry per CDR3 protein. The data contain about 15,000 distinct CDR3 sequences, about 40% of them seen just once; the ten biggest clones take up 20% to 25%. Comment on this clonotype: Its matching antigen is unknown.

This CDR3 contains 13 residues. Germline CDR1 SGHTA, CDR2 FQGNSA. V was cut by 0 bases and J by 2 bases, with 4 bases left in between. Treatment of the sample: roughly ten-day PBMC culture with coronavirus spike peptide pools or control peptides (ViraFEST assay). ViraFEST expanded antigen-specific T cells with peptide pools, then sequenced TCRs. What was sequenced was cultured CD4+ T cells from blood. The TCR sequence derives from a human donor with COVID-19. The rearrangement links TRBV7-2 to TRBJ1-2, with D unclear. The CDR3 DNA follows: TGTGCCAGCAGCTTAGCGCGGAACTATGGCTACACCTTC. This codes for CASSLARNYGYTF. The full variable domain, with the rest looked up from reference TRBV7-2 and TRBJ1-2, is GAGVSQSPSNKVTEKGKDVELRCDPISGHTALYWYRQSLGQGLEFLIYFQGNSAPDKSGLPSDRFSAERTGGSVSTLTIQRTQQEDSAVYLCASSLARNYGYTFGSGTRLTVV.